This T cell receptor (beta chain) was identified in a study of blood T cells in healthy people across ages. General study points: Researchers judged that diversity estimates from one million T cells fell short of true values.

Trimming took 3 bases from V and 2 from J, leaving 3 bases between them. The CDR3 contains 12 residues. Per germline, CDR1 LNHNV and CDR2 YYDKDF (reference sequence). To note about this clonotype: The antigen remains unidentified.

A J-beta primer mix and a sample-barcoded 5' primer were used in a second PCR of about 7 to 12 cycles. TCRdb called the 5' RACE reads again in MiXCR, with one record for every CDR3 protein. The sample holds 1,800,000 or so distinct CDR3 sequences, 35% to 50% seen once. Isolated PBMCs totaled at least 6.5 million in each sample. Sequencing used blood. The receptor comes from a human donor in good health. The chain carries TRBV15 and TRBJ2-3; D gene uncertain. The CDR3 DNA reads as TGTGCCACCAGCAGTAACACAGATACGCAGTATTTT. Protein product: CATSSNTDTQYF.